These 19 T cell receptor beta chains came from one sample sequenced in a study of blood T cell repertoires in COVID-19. Produced via immunoSEQ multiplex PCR; TCRdb's table is partial and in-frame only. The sample records about 120,000 clones, about 74% being singletons. Material for sequencing was peripheral blood. Receptor source: a human donor in a cohort sampled during active COVID-19.

The chain combines TRBV27 with TRBJ1-2, with D perhaps matching TRBD1 (6 bases). Germline V lookup: CDR1 MNHEY, CDR2 SMNVEV (reference sequence). Trimming shortened V by 4 bases and J by 5 bases, and 11 bases separated the two germline ends. CDR3 length equals 13 residues. CDR3 sequence: CASSSDRLYGYTF. CDR3 DNA sequence: TGTGCCAGCAGTTCCGACAGGCTTTATGGCTACACCTTC.

By proportion, this clone is medium-sized (0.01 to 0.1%). The gene calls are TRBV3-1 (or the pseudogene TRBV3-2) and TRBJ1-1, with no clear D. Trimming took off 3 bases at V and 5 bases at J, with 4 bases between the two ends. The CDR3 is made up of 11 amino acids. The germline gives CDR1 LGHDT, CDR2 YNNKEL (reference sequence). CDR3 protein: CASSHGTEAFF. CDR3 nucleotides: TGTGCCAGCAGCCACGGGACTGAAGCTTTCTTT.

This clone was picked up a small number of times. The chain is built from TRBV4-1 and TRBJ1-5, with 7 bases fitting TRBD1. Trimming cost V 3 bases and J 4 bases; bases outside gene matches: 6. The CDR3 is 15 residues long. Germline V gene lookup returns CDR1 MGHRA and CDR2 YSYEKL. As DNA, the CDR3 is TGCGCCAGCAGCCAGGGGGGACAGATGAATCAGCCCCAGCATTTT. Amino acids: CASSQGGQMNQPQHF.

This clone has only one observation. The genes are TRBV29-1 and TRBJ2-5; 8 bases match TRBD2. This CDR3 region has 13 residues. Per germline, CDR1 SQVTM and CDR2 ANQGSEA. Losses at the gene ends were 7 bases for V and 3 bases for J; bases not matched to a gene: 7. The CDR3 region is CSARGAGEETQYF. CDR3 nucleotides: TGCAGCGCCCGTGGAGCGGGAGAAGAGACCCAGTACTTC.

The chain links TRBV7-9 to TRBJ1-5, with D possibly being TRBD1 (5 bases). The V gene lost 2 bases and the J gene lost 6 bases, with 11 bases spanning the gap. The CDR3 spans 14 residues. Germline CDR1 reads SEHNR; CDR2 reads FQNEAQ (reference sequence). The CDR3 bases are TGTGCCAGCAGCTTACCAGGGTCTGGTCAGCCCCAGCATTTT. Amino acids: CASSLPGSGQPQHF.

The chain couples TRBV6-6 to TRBJ2-7; D perhaps matches TRBD2 (6 bases). CDR3 size: 14 residues. V was shortened by 6 bases and J by 1 base, with 13 bases between the two germline ends. Germline lookup yields CDR1 MNHNY and CDR2 SVGAGI (reference sequence). The CDR3 nucleotides read TGTGCCAGCAGCCCCGACGCGGGATCCTACGAGCAGTACTTC. Translating it yields CASSPDAGSYEQYF.

The J gene is TRBJ2-7, the V gene TRBV4-1, with 9 positions matching TRBD1. J lost 2 bases, V lost 3 bases, and 5 bases had no gene match. This CDR3 comprises 15 residues. The germline V gene encodes CDR1 MGHRA and CDR2 YSYEKL. Written as DNA, the CDR3 is TGCGCCAGCAGCCACACACAGGGGGCGCCCTACGAGCAGTACTTC. The encoded protein is CASSHTQGAPYEQYF.

V is TRBV28 and J is TRBJ1-5, with D maybe TRBD1 (6 bases). The CDR3 is made up of 15 amino acids. Germline V gene sequence: CDR1 MDHEN, CDR2 SYDVKM. Trimming removed 6 bases from V and 4 bases from J, with 16 bases in between. The CDR3 here is CASSPGGDMNQPQHF. In nucleotides, the CDR3 is TGTGCCAGCAGCCCGGGGGGGGACATGAATCAGCCCCAGCATTTT. The whole variable domain, filled in from reference TRBV28 and TRBJ1-5, reads DVKVTQSSRYLVKRTGEKVFLECVQDMDHENMFWYRQDPGLGLRLIYFSYDVKMKEKGDIPEGYSVSREKKERFSLILESASTNQTSMYLCASSPGGDMNQPQHFGDGTRLSIL.

This clone occurred a few times. The chain has TRBV7-8 and TRBJ1-6; D remains unclear. CDR3 size: 15 residues. Trimming removed 5 bases at V and 8 bases at J, with 16 bases between. Germline assignment: CDR1 SGHVS and CDR2 FQNEAQ. The CDR3 coding sequence is TGTGCCAGCAGCCCGACGCGCGGGTTGGATTCACCCCTCCACTTT. This encodes CASSPTRGLDSPLHF.

CDR3 loop: CASSGLQGVHEQYF. The CDR3 bases are TGTGCCAGCAGTGGATTACAGGGAGTGCACGAGCAGTACTTC. The chain joins TRBV6-4 to TRBJ2-7; the D gene is possibly TRBD1 (6 bases). CDR1 and CDR2 (germline): MRHNA, SNTAGT. V shed 4 bases and J shed 5 bases, with 15 bases lying between them. CDR3 length: 14 amino acids.

The V and J genes are TRBV27 and TRBJ2-7; D is perhaps TRBD2 (5 bases). Germline V gene sequence: CDR1 MNHEY, CDR2 SMNVEV (reference sequence). This CDR3 region has 14 residues. Between the trimmed V and J ends, which lost 3 bases and 3 bases, there was a span of 12 bases. The CDR3: CASSFGVSDYEQYF. The CDR3 coding sequence is TGTGCCAGCAGTTTCGGAGTTAGCGACTACGAGCAGTACTTC.

The chain links TRBV11-2 to TRBJ2-7, with 10 bases matching TRBD1. The germline V gene has CDR1 SGHAT and CDR2 FQNNGV. The junction had 11 bases not matched to a gene; V was cut back by 5 bases and J by 7 bases. There are 15 residues in the CDR3. The CDR3 region is CASSTRDRGTGEQYF. The CDR3 nucleotides read TGTGCCAGCAGCACCCGGGACAGGGGAACGGGGGAGCAGTACTTC.

This chain uses TRBV9 with TRBJ2-2; tentative D call: TRBD2 (5 bases). The CDR3 totals 16 residues. V lost 0 bases, J lost 4 bases, and 13 bases lay in between. The germline V gene has CDR1 SGDLS and CDR2 YYNGEE. The CDR3 loop is CASSVVPGSGTGELFF. CDR3 bases: TGTGCCAGCAGCGTAGTTCCGGGATCGGGCACCGGGGAGCTGTTTTTT.

The rearrangement links TRBV27 to TRBJ1-4; no reliable D call. Germline CDR1 MNHEY, CDR2 SMNVEV (reference sequence). The CDR3 loop spans 14 amino acids. Between the trimmed V and J ends, which lost 2 bases and 0 bases, there was a span of 4 bases. CDR3 protein: CASSLTATNEKLFF. The CDR3 DNA is TGTGCCAGCAGTTTAACGGCAACTAATGAAAAACTGTTTTTT.

This clone was counted between two and nine times. The rearrangement joins TRBV6-6 to TRBJ1-1, with 9 positions matching TRBD1. The CDR3 sequence is 14 residues long. Germline V CDR1 and CDR2: MNHNY, SVGAGI (reference sequence). The V and J ends lost 5 bases and 2 bases, in that order; junction bases with no gene match: 3. DNA of the CDR3: TGTGCCAGCAGTCTACAGGGGGCCAACACTGAAGCTTTCTTT. Its protein is CASSLQGANTEAFF.

The chain joins TRBV15 to TRBJ2-7, with D unresolved. Germline loops: CDR1 LNHNV, CDR2 YYDKDF (reference sequence). V dropped 3 bases and J dropped 1 base, with 13 bases sitting between them. This CDR3 spans 15 amino acids. The CDR3 sequence: CATSSRDEKSYEQYF. The CDR3 coding sequence is TGTGCCACCAGCAGTCGCGATGAAAAATCCTACGAGCAGTACTTC.

V gene TRBV29-1 combines with J gene TRBJ1-2; a weak D match, TRBD1 (6 bases). V was clipped by 5 bases and J by 2 bases, with 15 bases between them. Germline CDR1 reads SQVTM; CDR2 reads ANQGSEA. CDR3 length equals 14 residues. CDR3 nucleotide sequence: TGCAGCGTTTTCACAGGGAACCTCAACTATGGCTACACCTTC. Translating gives CSVFTGNLNYGYTF.

The chain is built from TRBV12-3 or TRBV12-4 and TRBJ2-4; TRBD1 might be the D (6 bases). Deletions cut 4 bases from V and 13 bases from J, with 11 bases between. The CDR3 sequence is 11 residues long. This CDR3 is CASSSGQGQYF. Here the CDR3 DNA reads TGTGCCAGCAGTTCGGGACAAGGCCAGTACTTC.

V usage is TRBV25-1 and J usage is TRBJ2-7; 11 bases line up with TRBD1. From germline, CDR1 is MGHDK and CDR2 SYGVNS. With V trimmed by 5 bases and J by 6 bases, 3 bases remained unmatched. The CDR3 has 13 residues. CDR3 loop: CASSFGTGGEQYF. CDR3 DNA: TGTGCCAGCAGTTTTGGGACAGGGGGCGAGCAGTACTTC.